This paragraph covers one T cell receptor beta chain sequence. The antigen is undetermined. In germline, CDR1 is SGHVS, CDR2 FQNEAQ. V shed 2 bases and J 4 bases; nucleotides not matched to a gene: 13. The CDR3 totals 18 residues. This specimen belongs to a study of beta chain features in type 1 diabetes. Of the isolated RNA, all was reverse transcribed, and so the sequenced material was expressed TCRB transcripts. Using immunoSEQ multiplex PCR, the repertoire was profiled, and TCRdb retains in-frame clones only, with some absent. Altogether about 330,000 clones are present, approximately 10% being singletons, with the ten largest covering about 0.014%. Study-wide results and caveats: Naive, central memory and regulatory TCRB repertoires appeared more similar among patients than healthy donors. Possible PCR preference for shorter templates applied equally to patients and controls.

This clonotype was obtained from a woman between 25 and 40 years old in good health. Sequences were obtained from naive CD4+ T cells from blood. The chain combines TRBV7-8 with TRBJ2-5; 10 bases agree with TRBD2. The CDR3 DNA is TGTGCCAGCAGCTTATGGCTAGCGGGGGAAACTCCCCCAGAGACCCAGTACTTC. It encodes CASSLWLAGETPPETQYF.